Detailed here is one T cell receptor (beta chain). What it recognizes is unknown. The CDR3 runs to 14 residues. The V segment lost 6 bases and the J segment 6 bases; nucleotides outside the gene matches: 8. Germline loops: CDR1 KGHSH, CDR2 LQKENI. The repertoire was sequenced with immunoSEQ multiplex PCR; TCRdb's copy has only in-frame clones and lacks some. Of over a million clones in the sample, about 84% were seen once. The data were taken from a study of shared clonotypes between healthy human individuals. Healthy and HIV-negative, the adult donors had no recent acute infections or vaccinations. A CD45RA-negative memory subset and a CD45RA+ naive subset were separated from the CD4+ cells. Study-wide findings and caveats: The four-donor shared clonotypes exceeded non-shared clonotypes in generation probability, with non-shared ones scoring lower. Naive subsets, compared against memory subsets, generally had larger estimated richness values.

The specimen sequenced was memory CD4+ T cells from PBMCs. The subset is: CD45RA-negative fraction. V and J are TRBV18 and TRBJ1-2; 9 bases match TRBD1. This receptor was taken from a man younger than 30 in good health. Some clones in this sample may be carry-over from other donors' samples. The CDR3 protein is CASSPIRTGDGYTF. In nucleotides, the CDR3 is TGTGCCAGCTCCCCTATTAGGACAGGGGATGGCTACACCTTC.